This T cell receptor beta chain comes out of a study of CD8+CD57+ T cells in acquired aplastic anemia. On the study more broadly: Each DNA sample taken from sorted CD4+ and CD8+ cells came to approximately 3.2 ug on average.

Trimming took 3 bases from V and 4 from J, leaving 12 bases between them. This CDR3 spans 14 amino acids. Per the germline V gene, CDR1 is KGHSH and CDR2 is LQKENI. The sequenced patients had an expansion of CD8+CD57+ cells seen by flow cytometry. Genomic DNA constituted the template upon which TCR beta VDJ and CDR3 profiling was performed. TCRdb re-analysed the reads in MiXCR, keeping a single row per CDR3 protein. Of approximately 300,000 distinct CDR3 sequences detected, roughly 59% appear once; the ten largest clones hold around 1.2%. At least ten counts were recorded for this clonotype. Sequenced sample: sorted CD4+, CD8+, or CD8+CD57+ T cells (not recorded which) from PBMCs. This rearrangement joins TRBV18 to TRBJ1-2; D unclear. The clonotype originates from a human donor with aplastic anemia. Here the CDR3 DNA reads TGTGCCAGCTCACCTAGATCCATGGGCTATGGCTACACCTTC. As protein: CASSPRSMGYGYTF.